This paragraph covers one T cell receptor beta chain sequence. The data derive from a study of blood T cell repertoires in COVID-19. The overall study: Material from acute and convalescent COVID-19 was sourced from the United States, Italy and Spain. PBMCs, B-cell-depleted T cells, or T cells were the source of the cDNA or gDNA that made up the material.

Seattle patients were enrolled during active infection and followed longitudinally. Authors' data handling: Nucleated cell counts were estimated from reference gene primer amplification. Sequenced by immunoSEQ multiplex PCR; TCRdb stores in-frame clones only, minus some. That table gives V, J and clone size, and the DNA gave D and trimming. The data hold about 190,000 clones, with 82% observed a single time. Germline CDR1 reads KGHSH; CDR2 reads LQKENI. There are 13 residues in the CDR3. V lost 3 bases to trimming and J lost 4 bases, with 7 bases between them. The rearrangement uses TRBV18 and TRBJ1-5; D ambiguous. Sequencing used peripheral blood. This sequence originates from a woman in her sixties with COVID-19, enrolled during active disease. The CDR3 sequence is CASSPPENQPQHF. Here the CDR3 DNA reads TGTGCCAGCTCACCCCCTGAGAATCAGCCCCAGCATTTT.